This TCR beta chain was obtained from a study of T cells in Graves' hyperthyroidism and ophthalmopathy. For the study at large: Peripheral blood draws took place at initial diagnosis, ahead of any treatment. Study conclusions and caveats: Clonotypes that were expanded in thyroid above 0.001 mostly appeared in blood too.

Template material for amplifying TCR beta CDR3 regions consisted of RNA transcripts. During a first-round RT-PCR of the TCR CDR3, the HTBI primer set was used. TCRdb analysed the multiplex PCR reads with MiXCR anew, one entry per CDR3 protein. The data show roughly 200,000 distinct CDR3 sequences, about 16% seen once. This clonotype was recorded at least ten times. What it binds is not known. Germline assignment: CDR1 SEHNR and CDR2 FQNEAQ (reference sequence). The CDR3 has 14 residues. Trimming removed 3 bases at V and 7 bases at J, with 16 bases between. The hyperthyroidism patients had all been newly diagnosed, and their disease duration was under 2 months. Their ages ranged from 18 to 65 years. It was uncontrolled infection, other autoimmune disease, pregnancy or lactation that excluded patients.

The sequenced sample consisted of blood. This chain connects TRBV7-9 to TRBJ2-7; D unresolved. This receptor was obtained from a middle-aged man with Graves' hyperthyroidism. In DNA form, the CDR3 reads TGTGCCAGCAGCTTGGGCCAAAACCCCCGGGAGCAGTACTTC. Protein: CASSLGQNPREQYF.